A selection of T cell receptor beta chains follows, all from one sample in a study of OX40 agonist ivuxolimab in advanced cancers. Only in-frame clones appear in the TCRdb table, and some are missing; sequencing was by immunoSEQ multiplex PCR. This sample has tens of thousands of clones, with just under 90% found just once. The input for sequencing was CD4+ or CD8+ T cells sorted from blood, taken in a trial of the OX40 agonist ivuxolimab. These receptors were taken from an adult with an advanced solid tumor such as melanoma, head and neck, liver or kidney cancer. CDR3s include the opening cysteine and the closing phenylalanine or tryptophan. The D gene is left open where the match is weak. Clone sizes are given selectively: once, few, many, or a class where the clone is expanded.

CDR3 DNA: TGTGCCAGCGGACTAGCGGGAGGGAACACCGGGGAGCTGTTTTTT; CDR3 protein: CASGLAGGNTGELFF; D gene: TRBD2; V gene: TRBV2; clone size: few; J gene: TRBJ2-2
CDR3 DNA: TGTGCCAGCAGTCCCATCCACAGGGCTGGGGCCAACGTCCTGACTTTC; CDR3 protein: CASSPIHRAGANVLTF; D gene: -; V gene: TRBV7-3; clone size: -; J gene: TRBJ2-6
CDR3 DNA: TGTGCTAGTGGTTTGGGAACAGGGGGCATGGGTACGCAGTATTTT; CDR3 protein: CASGLGTGGMGTQYF; D gene: TRBD1; V gene: TRBV12-5; clone size: -; J gene: TRBJ2-3
CDR3 DNA: TGTGCCAGCAGTGAGGTAGCGCCCTACAATGAGCAGTTCTTC; CDR3 protein: CASSEVAPYNEQFF; D gene: -; V gene: TRBV2; clone size: once; J gene: TRBJ2-1
CDR3 DNA: TGTGCCAGTGGGACAGGGGGCCGGGTAGATACGCAGTATTTT; CDR3 protein: CASGTGGRVDTQYF; D gene: TRBD1; V gene: TRBV19; clone size: -; J gene: TRBJ2-3
CDR3 DNA: TGTGCCAGCATCGGGGCTAGCTATGAGCAGTTCTTC; CDR3 protein: CASIGASYEQFF; D gene: -; V gene: TRBV2; clone size: few; J gene: TRBJ2-1
CDR3 DNA: TGTGCCAGCAGCCAAACGGCGGACACTGAAGCTTTCTTT; CDR3 protein: CASSQTADTEAFF; D gene: -; V gene: TRBV14; clone size: few; J gene: TRBJ1-1
CDR3 DNA: TGCAGCGTTGGGGGGCGGGAGACCCAGTACTTC; CDR3 protein: CSVGGRETQYF; D gene: -; V gene: TRBV29-1; clone size: -; J gene: TRBJ2-5
CDR3 DNA: TGTGCCAGCCGTTTCTCCCTAGCGAATGAGCAGTTCTTC; CDR3 protein: CASRFSLANEQFF; D gene: -; V gene: TRBV5-8; clone size: -; J gene: TRBJ2-1
CDR3 DNA: TGTGCCAGCATGGAAAACGAGCAGTACTTC; CDR3 protein: CASMENEQYF; D gene: -; V gene: TRBV6-5; clone size: -; J gene: TRBJ2-7
CDR3 DNA: TGTGCCAGCAGCTCAACAGGGGACGGGGAGCTGTTTTTT; CDR3 protein: CASSSTGDGELFF; D gene: TRBD1; V gene: TRBV7-3; clone size: -; J gene: TRBJ2-2
CDR3 DNA: TGTGCCAGCAGCCGACAGGGATCGGATGGCTACACCTTC; CDR3 protein: CASSRQGSDGYTF; D gene: TRBD1; V gene: TRBV4-2; clone size: -; J gene: TRBJ1-2
CDR3 DNA: TGCGCCAGCAGCTTGATTGGCCGGGGGAAAAACACCGGGGAGCTGTTTTTT; CDR3 protein: CASSLIGRGKNTGELFF; D gene: -; V gene: TRBV5-1; clone size: -; J gene: TRBJ2-2
CDR3 DNA: TGTGCCAGTGGAGGGTTTTACGAGCAGTACTTC; CDR3 protein: CASGGFYEQYF; D gene: -; V gene: TRBV6-6; clone size: -; J gene: TRBJ2-7
CDR3 DNA: TGTGCCAGCAGCTTAGAGCAGGGTTACGAGCAGTACTTC; CDR3 protein: CASSLEQGYEQYF; D gene: -; V gene: TRBV11-2; clone size: -; J gene: TRBJ2-7
CDR3 DNA: TGTGCCAGCAGTTTACAGGGGGCGCCTGGAAACACCATATATTTT; CDR3 protein: CASSLQGAPGNTIYF; D gene: TRBD1; V gene: TRBV28; clone size: -; J gene: TRBJ1-3
CDR3 DNA: TGTGCCAGCAGCCAAGAAGGCGTACCCACAGATACGCAGTATTTT; CDR3 protein: CASSQEGVPTDTQYF; D gene: -; V gene: TRBV4-2; clone size: -; J gene: TRBJ2-3
CDR3 DNA: TGTGCCAGCTGCCGACTAGCGGGAGGACCAGATACGCAGTATTTT; CDR3 protein: CASCRLAGGPDTQYF; D gene: TRBD2; V gene: TRBV6-1; clone size: -; J gene: TRBJ2-3
CDR3 DNA: TGTGCCAGCAGCTTACGACAGAACCGGGACTACAATGAGCAGTTCTTC; CDR3 protein: CASSLRQNRDYNEQFF; D gene: -; V gene: TRBV11-2; clone size: -; J gene: TRBJ2-1
CDR3 DNA: TGTGCCAGCAGCGTAGTCCCCAGCGGGGATTACAATGAGCAGTTCTTC; CDR3 protein: CASSVVPSGDYNEQFF; D gene: TRBD2; V gene: TRBV9; clone size: -; J gene: TRBJ2-1
CDR3 DNA: TGCAGCGTAACAGGGGCTCCTAACTATGGCTACACCTTC; CDR3 protein: CSVTGAPNYGYTF; D gene: TRBD1; V gene: TRBV29-1; clone size: -; J gene: TRBJ1-2
CDR3 DNA: TGTGCCAGCAGTTACGACGGCGGGAGACCGTACAATGAGCAGTTCTTC; CDR3 protein: CASSYDGGRPYNEQFF; D gene: TRBD2; V gene: TRBV6-5; clone size: few; J gene: TRBJ2-1
CDR3 DNA: TGTGCCAGTAGGTCATTAAATAGCAATCAGCCCCAGCATTTT; CDR3 protein: CASRSLNSNQPQHF; D gene: -; V gene: TRBV19; clone size: -; J gene: TRBJ1-5
CDR3 DNA: TGTGCCAGCAGCCTTAGGGGGAGTTCTTTCTCTGGAAACACCATATATTTT; CDR3 protein: CASSLRGSSFSGNTIYF; D gene: -; V gene: TRBV9; clone size: -; J gene: TRBJ1-3
CDR3 DNA: TGTGCCAGCAGTGCTAGCGGGAGTGCAGATACGCAGTATTTT; CDR3 protein: CASSASGSADTQYF; D gene: TRBD2; V gene: TRBV28; clone size: -; J gene: TRBJ2-3
CDR3 DNA: TGCAGCGTTGAAGGGGGTTACAGGGGGCCGGACTATGGCTACACCTTC; CDR3 protein: CSVEGGYRGPDYGYTF; D gene: TRBD1; V gene: TRBV29-1; clone size: -; J gene: TRBJ1-2
CDR3 DNA: TGTGCCAGCAGCCTGACAGATGCCTACGAGCAGTACTTC; CDR3 protein: CASSLTDAYEQYF; D gene: -; V gene: TRBV2; clone size: -; J gene: TRBJ2-7
CDR3 DNA: TGTGCCAGCAGCTCCGCACTGGATACGCAGTATTTT; CDR3 protein: CASSSALDTQYF; D gene: -; V gene: TRBV11-3; clone size: -; J gene: TRBJ2-3
CDR3 DNA: TGTGCCAGCAGCCTCAGGGGAACCAAAAACATTCAGTACTTC; CDR3 protein: CASSLRGTKNIQYF; D gene: -; V gene: TRBV11-2; clone size: -; J gene: TRBJ2-4
CDR3 DNA: TGTGCCAGCAGCTTAATGGGGACCTTCTCCTACGAGCAGTACTTC; CDR3 protein: CASSLMGTFSYEQYF; D gene: -; V gene: TRBV7-9; clone size: -; J gene: TRBJ2-7
CDR3 DNA: TGCGCCAGCAGCTACCCGGAGGGGGGGAACTACGAGCAGTACTTC; CDR3 protein: CASSYPEGGNYEQYF; D gene: -; V gene: TRBV5-1; clone size: -; J gene: TRBJ2-7
CDR3 DNA: TGTGCCAGCAGTTCGACGGCTGTGGGCGAGCAGTACTTC; CDR3 protein: CASSSTAVGEQYF; D gene: -; V gene: TRBV27; clone size: once; J gene: TRBJ2-7
CDR3 DNA: TGTGCCAGCAGTTGGACTAGCGGGAGAGGGACCGGGGAGCTGTTTTTT; CDR3 protein: CASSWTSGRGTGELFF; D gene: TRBD2; V gene: TRBV28; clone size: -; J gene: TRBJ2-2
CDR3 DNA: TGTGCCAGTAGTATAGGTGCCCCTAGCGGGAGGAAAGGGCAAGAGACCCAGTACTTC; CDR3 protein: CASSIGAPSGRKGQETQYF; D gene: TRBD2; V gene: TRBV19; clone size: few; J gene: TRBJ2-5
CDR3 DNA: TGTGCCAGCAGCTTGGAAGGAGGGACCTACGAGCAGTACTTC; CDR3 protein: CASSLEGGTYEQYF; D gene: -; V gene: TRBV5-4; clone size: -; J gene: TRBJ2-7
CDR3 DNA: TGCGCCAGCAGCCAAGGACCCCAGAACACTGAAGCTTTCTTT; CDR3 protein: CASSQGPQNTEAFF; D gene: -; V gene: TRBV4-1; clone size: -; J gene: TRBJ1-1
CDR3 DNA: TGCGCCAGCAGCTTGGTACCCTCCGAGACCCAGTACTTC; CDR3 protein: CASSLVPSETQYF; D gene: -; V gene: TRBV5-1; clone size: -; J gene: TRBJ2-5
CDR3 DNA: TGTGCCAGTAGTATTACAGGGGGGCCCTACGAGCAGTACTTC; CDR3 protein: CASSITGGPYEQYF; D gene: TRBD1; V gene: TRBV19; clone size: -; J gene: TRBJ2-7
CDR3 DNA: TGTGCCAGCAGACGACTAGCGGGAGCGCATGAGCAGTTCTTC; CDR3 protein: CASRRLAGAHEQFF; D gene: TRBD2; V gene: TRBV6-5; clone size: -; J gene: TRBJ2-1
CDR3 DNA: TGTGCCAGCCAGAGCGGGAGGGCTTTAGATACGCAGTATTTT; CDR3 protein: CASQSGRALDTQYF; D gene: TRBD2; V gene: TRBV27; clone size: -; J gene: TRBJ2-3
CDR3 DNA: TGCGCCAGCAGCCTCGTTAGTGGAGATACGCAGTATTTT; CDR3 protein: CASSLVSGDTQYF; D gene: -; V gene: TRBV5-1; clone size: -; J gene: TRBJ2-3
CDR3 DNA: TGTGCCAGCAGCTTAGAGGTTGAGACTAGCGGCCCCACAGATACGCAGTATTTT; CDR3 protein: CASSLEVETSGPTDTQYF; D gene: TRBD2; V gene: TRBV11-1; clone size: -; J gene: TRBJ2-3